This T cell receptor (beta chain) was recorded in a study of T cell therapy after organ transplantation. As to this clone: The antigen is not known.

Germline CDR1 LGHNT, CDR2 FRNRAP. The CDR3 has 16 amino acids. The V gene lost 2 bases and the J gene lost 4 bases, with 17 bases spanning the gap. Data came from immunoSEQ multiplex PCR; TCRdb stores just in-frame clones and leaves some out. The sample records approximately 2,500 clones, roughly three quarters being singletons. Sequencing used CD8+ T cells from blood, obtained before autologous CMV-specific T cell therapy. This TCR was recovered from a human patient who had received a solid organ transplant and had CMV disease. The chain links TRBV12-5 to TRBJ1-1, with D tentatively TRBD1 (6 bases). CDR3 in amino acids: CASGLPPGQGATEAFF. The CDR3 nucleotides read TGTGCTAGTGGTTTGCCCCCGGGACAAGGGGCCACTGAAGCTTTCTTT.